This is a list of T cell receptor beta chains from one sample in a study of blood T cell repertoires in COVID-19. Using immunoSEQ multiplex PCR, the repertoire was profiled, and TCRdb retains in-frame clones only, with some absent. The table shows around 260,000 clones, with approximately 85% occurring only once. Input material: peripheral blood. Receptor source: a human donor in a cohort sampled during active COVID-19. The conserved cysteine and the conserved F or W are not part of the CDR3 here. The D gene is left open where the match is weak. Clone size is stated in some rows and not others, as once, few, many or a class when expanded.

TRBJ1-1,TRBD1,TRBV3-1/TRBV3-2,.,ASSQARQGKVLTEAF
TRBJ1-3,TRBD1,TRBV11-2,.,ASTIRGLNSGNTIY
TRBJ2-1,TRBD2,TRBV27,few,ATSPRGGSSYNEQF
TRBJ1-6,.,TRBV7-9,few,ASSFRRDSNSPLH
TRBJ1-4,.,TRBV5-5,.,ASSFEQNEKLF
TRBJ1-3,.,TRBV20-1,.,SASAGNTIY
TRBJ2-3,.,TRBV7-2,.,ASRWGSSTDTQY
TRBJ2-5,TRBD2,TRBV7-2,.,ASSSSGRGTQY
TRBJ2-7,.,TRBV20-1,.,SARGVREQY
TRBJ1-2,.,TRBV7-9,.,ASSLGRRGNGYT
TRBJ2-6,.,TRBV7-9,.,ASSTSGANVLT
TRBJ2-5,TRBD1,TRBV7-8,.,ASSRRQGGTQY
TRBJ1-1,.,TRBV12-3/TRBV12-4,.,ASSPRSTEKAF
TRBJ1-2,.,TRBV10-2,.,ASSSRSNYGYT
TRBJ1-2,.,TRBV18,.,ASSPEFGYGYT
TRBJ1-5,TRBD1,TRBV6-2/TRBV6-3,once,ASSYTRDRGRQPQH
TRBJ1-2,.,TRBV23-1,.,ASSQNGNWGSRVMYGYT
TRBJ2-7,TRBD2,TRBV6-6,.,ASRDPGLAGNFEQY
TRBJ2-3,TRBD2,TRBV5-1,.,ASSAGTSGSEVDTQY
TRBJ2-1,.,TRBV2,.,ASSALAFLEQF
TRBJ2-3,TRBD1,TRBV7-2,.,ASSLALQGASTDTQY
TRBJ2-1,TRBD1,TRBV7-2,.,ASSSQGAGEQF
TRBJ1-2,.,TRBV30,.,AWSIRDRGGYT
TRBJ2-3,.,TRBV7-8,.,ASSNRGSSTDTQY
TRBJ1-1,TRBD1,TRBV5-1,.,ASSLDTGGKAF
TRBJ2-1,TRBD2,TRBV5-1,few,ASSAAGLAGLSSYNEQF
TRBJ2-4,TRBD1,TRBV4-3,.,ASSQAPGGAAKNIQY
TRBJ2-3,.,TRBV19,.,ASSIIGVGPSTDTQY
TRBJ2-1,.,TRBV5-6,.,ASSRGSSYNEQF
TRBJ1-2,.,TRBV3-1/TRBV3-2,.,ASSQAGGGGGYT
TRBJ1-3,.,TRBV14,.,ASRSQGSGNTIY
TRBJ1-5,TRBD1,TRBV3-1/TRBV3-2,.,ASSWGQRQPQH
TRBJ1-2,.,TRBV19,.,ASNPQDKEGYT
TRBJ2-5,.,TRBV28,.,ASSLPVGKETQY
TRBJ2-5,TRBD1,TRBV5-8,few,ASSYSGTGGETQY
TRBJ2-7,.,TRBV6-2/TRBV6-3,.,ASSTPGQGFSGRADTKKQY
TRBJ2-2,TRBD2,TRBV27,few,ASSSLSSGRGEELF
TRBJ1-1,.,TRBV4-1,.,ASSSAGRWNTEAF
TRBJ2-7,TRBD1,TRBV2,.,ASSEIQGSSYEQY
TRBJ2-3,.,TRBV5-1,once,ASSLRGGFADTQY
TRBJ1-1,.,TRBV29-1,.,SVNRQGLNTEAF
TRBJ1-4,.,TRBV5-1,.,ASSTAGSGGEKLF
TRBJ2-6,TRBD1,TRBV3-1/TRBV3-2,.,ASSHRQGMGANVLT
TRBJ2-2,TRBD1,TRBV18,.,ASSPSQGWTGELF
TRBJ2-5,.,TRBV3-1/TRBV3-2,.,ASSQGRGLETQY
TRBJ2-1,.,TRBV9,few,ASSVGSSSYNEQF
TRBJ2-3,TRBD2,TRBV12-3/TRBV12-4,.,ASQRGSTDTQY
TRBJ2-1,TRBD2,TRBV28,once,ASNLADYNEQF
TRBJ2-3,.,TRBV7-8,.,ASSWTGADTQY
TRBJ2-7,TRBD1,TRBV28,.,ASSWDRVYEQY